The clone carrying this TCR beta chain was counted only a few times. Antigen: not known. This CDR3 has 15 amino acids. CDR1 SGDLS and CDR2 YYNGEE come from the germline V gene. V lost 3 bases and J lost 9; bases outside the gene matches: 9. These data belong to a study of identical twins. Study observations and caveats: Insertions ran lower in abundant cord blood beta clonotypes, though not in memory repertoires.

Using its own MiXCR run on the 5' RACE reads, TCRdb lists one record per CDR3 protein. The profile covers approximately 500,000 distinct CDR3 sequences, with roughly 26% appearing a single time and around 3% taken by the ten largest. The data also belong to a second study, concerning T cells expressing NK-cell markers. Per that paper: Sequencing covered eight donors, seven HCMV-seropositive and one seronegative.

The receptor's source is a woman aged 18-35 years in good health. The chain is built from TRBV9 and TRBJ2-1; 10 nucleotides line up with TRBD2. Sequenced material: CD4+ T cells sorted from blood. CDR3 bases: TGTGCCAGCAGCGCCACGCTAGCGGGGGCCGGTGAGCAGTTCTTC. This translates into CASSATLAGAGEQFF.